These 20 T cell receptor beta chains originate from one sample sequenced in a study of long-term antiretroviral therapy in people with HIV (dated by TCRdb to between 2020 and 2023). Sequencing of the TRB variable region was done with the immunoSEQ hsTCRB v3.0 assay at survey level resolution. Held by TCRdb, this immuneACCESS table contains in-frame sequences only and omits some clones. Under half of the omission traces to an unresolved V gene where checked; the cause of the rest is unknown. Recorded for this sample are roughly 14,000 clones; about 91% of them occurred a single time. The top ten constitute about 15% of the sample. The starting material was unsorted PBMCs, obtained 2.2 to 2.3 years before starting antiretroviral therapy. Source of these receptors: a woman aged 25 to 39 with HIV.

This sequence joins TRBV12-5 and TRBJ1-3; TRBD1 might be the D (6 bases). V was cut by 4 bases and J by 0 bases, with 13 bases left in between. CDR3 size: 16 residues. The V gene's germline CDR1 is LGHNT and CDR2 FRNRAP. CDR3 sequence: CASGSPDSYSGNTIYF. Here the CDR3 DNA reads TGTGCTAGTGGTTCCCCGGACAGTTACTCTGGAAACACCATATATTTT.

The chain recombines TRBV29-1 with TRBJ2-7, with 9 bases lining up with TRBD1. Per the germline V gene, CDR1 is SQVTM and CDR2 is ANQGSEA. The CDR3 loop spans 13 amino acids. The junction had 5 bases not matched to a gene; V was cut back by 6 bases and J by 2 bases. The DNA of the CDR3 is TGCAGCGTCCGAGGGACAGGGACCTACGAGCAGTACTTC. Its translation is CSVRGTGTYEQYF.

The chain joins TRBV5-6 to TRBJ1-1; possible D gene TRBD1, 6 bases. The CDR3 covers 15 residues. With 0 bases removed from V and 2 bases from J, the gap between germline ends came to 11 bases. The V gene's germline CDR1 is SGHDT and CDR2 YYEEEE. The chain's CDR3 is CASSLGGRGNTEAFF. In nucleotides, the CDR3 is TGTGCCAGCAGCTTGGGAGGCAGGGGAAACACTGAAGCTTTCTTT.

V gene TRBV5-4 combines with J gene TRBJ1-2; 7 bases fit TRBD1. The CDR3 length is 14 residues. J lost 5 bases, V lost 4 bases, and 8 bases had no gene match. CDR1 is SGHNT and CDR2 is YYREEE in the germline V gene (reference sequence). The CDR3 DNA reads as TGTGCCAGCAGCATACAGGGGAGCTGGTATGGCTACACCTTC. Encoded protein: CASSIQGSWYGYTF.

J is TRBJ1-2 and V is TRBV5-4; D is unresolved. CDR1 and CDR2 from the germline V gene are SGHNT and YYREEE (reference sequence). The V and J ends lost 0 bases and 5 bases respectively, with 5 bases between them. CDR3 length equals 12 residues. The CDR3: CASSLEGYGYTF. The DNA for the CDR3 is TGTGCCAGCAGCTTGGAAGGTTATGGCTACACCTTC.

The chain couples TRBV4-1 to TRBJ2-7; 11 bases map to TRBD1. The CDR3 runs to 15 residues. CDR1 MGHRA and CDR2 YSYEKL come from the germline V gene. The ends lost 3 bases at V and 3 bases at J; junction bases unmatched: 4. For the CDR3, the DNA is TGCGCCAGCAGCCACCCGGGACAGGGGGTCTACGAGCAGTACTTC. Translating it yields CASSHPGQGVYEQYF.

The chain joins TRBV19 to TRBJ1-5; tentative D call: TRBD1 (6 bases). The CDR3 length is 15 residues. The germline CDR1 and CDR2 sequences are LNHDA and SQIVND (reference sequence). V shed 10 bases and J shed 3 bases, with 19 bases lying between them. In nucleotides, the CDR3 is TGTGCCACCCAGCCCAGGGGCGTAAACAATCAGCCCCAGCATTTT. Protein: CATQPRGVNNQPQHF.

This clone is a singleton in its sample. The chain has TRBV5-1 and TRBJ1-2; D might be TRBD1 (5 bases). The CDR3 consists of 15 residues. Trimming removed 0 bases at V and 4 bases at J, with 13 bases between. From germline, CDR1 is SGHRS and CDR2 YFSETQ. The DNA for the CDR3 is TGCGCCAGCAGCTTGGGACAGTTCGTCCTCTATGGCTACACCTTC. This gives the protein CASSLGQFVLYGYTF. Full variable domain (remainder filled in from reference TRBV5-1 and TRBJ1-2): KAGVTQTPRYLIKTRGQQVTLSCSPISGHRSVSWYQQTPGQGLQFLFEYFSETQRNKGNFPGRFSGRQFSNSRSEMNVSTLELGDSALYLCASSLGQFVLYGYTFGSGTRLTVV.

The CDR3 DNA is TGTGCCAGCCAAAGCCCGATTAATGAAAAACTGTTTTTT. It translates to CASQSPINEKLFF. The chain combines TRBV28 with TRBJ1-4; D unclear. The CDR3 is made up of 13 amino acids. V gave up 8 bases and J gave up 4 bases, with 11 bases separating them. The germline V gene has CDR1 MDHEN and CDR2 SYDVKM.

The chain is built from TRBV27 and TRBJ2-2; D is unresolved. The germline V gene has CDR1 MNHEY and CDR2 SMNVEV (reference sequence). With 3 bases removed from V and 2 bases from J, the gap between germline ends came to 10 bases. This CDR3 has 15 amino acids. The CDR3 nucleotides read TGTGCCAGCAGTTTGCGCGATACCAACACCGGGGAGCTGTTTTTT. Translating gives CASSLRDTNTGELFF.

The chain couples TRBV5-1 to TRBJ2-1, with 9 bases identical to TRBD2. Germline V gene sequence: CDR1 SGHRS, CDR2 YFSETQ. The CDR3 extends over 15 amino acids. V lost 1 base, J lost 8 bases, and 7 bases stayed unmatched. The DNA for the CDR3 is TGCGCCAGCAGCTTGTGGGCAGCGGGGGGTTATGAGCAGTTCTTC. Translating it yields CASSLWAAGGYEQFF.

This chain joins TRBV14 and TRBJ1-2; D remains unclear. The V gene lost 1 base and the J gene lost 8 bases, with 14 bases spanning the gap. Looked up from germline, CDR1 is SGHDN and CDR2 is FVKESK. The CDR3 sequence is 14 residues long. The DNA of the CDR3 is TGTGCCAGCAGCCAAGCGAGTTATACTTACGGCTACACCTTC. This translates into CASSQASYTYGYTF.

This clone was seen a few times. The V and J genes are TRBV5-1 and TRBJ1-1, with 9 bases lining up with TRBD1. The germline V gene has CDR1 SGHRS and CDR2 YFSETQ. V trimming: 4 bases; J trimming: 0 bases; junction bases outside the gene matches: 10. There are 17 residues in the CDR3. CDR3 in DNA: TGCGCCAGCAGCCCGGGACAGGGAATGTTCTTGAACACTGAAGCTTTCTTT. It codes for CASSPGQGMFLNTEAFF.

V gene TRBV5-1 combines with J gene TRBJ2-7; D is perhaps TRBD2 (5 bases). CDR3 length: 11 residues. CDR1 SGHRS and CDR2 YFSETQ come from the germline V gene. The V and J ends lost 2 bases and 7 bases respectively, with 7 bases between them. CDR3 in DNA: TGCGCCAGCAGCTTCACGGGGGAGCAGTACTTC. Its translation: CASSFTGEQYF. The variable domain in full, with the rest retrieved from reference TRBV5-1 and TRBJ2-7, is KAGVTQTPRYLIKTRGQQVTLSCSPISGHRSVSWYQQTPGQGLQFLFEYFSETQRNKGNFPGRFSGRQFSNSRSEMNVSTLELGDSALYLCASSFTGEQYFGPGTRLTVT.

The chain has TRBV4-3 and TRBJ1-2; 7 bases agree with TRBD1. Germline assignment: CDR1 LGHNA and CDR2 YSLEER. V was pared by 1 base and J by 4 bases, with 12 bases of the junction left unmatched. The CDR3 is made up of 17 amino acids. In DNA, the CDR3 is TGCGCCAGCAGCCAAGGGCCGACAGGGCTAGAAGTCTATGGCTACACCTTC. Residues: CASSQGPTGLEVYGYTF.

The V gene is TRBV13, the J gene TRBJ1-4; 9 bases agree with TRBD1. CDR1 is PRHDT, CDR2 FYEKMQ, per germline (reference sequence). The CDR3 extends over 16 amino acids. V shed 4 bases, J shed 8 bases, and the junction held 11 bases outside the gene matches. The CDR3 loop reads CASSSSRDREGEKLFF. In DNA, the CDR3 is TGTGCCAGCAGCTCGTCCCGGGACAGGGAGGGAGAAAAACTGTTTTTT.

The V and J genes are TRBV30 and TRBJ1-6; D is perhaps TRBD1 (5 bases). The CDR3 totals 14 residues. V was cut by 0 bases and J by 7 bases, with 10 bases left in between. The germline CDR1 and CDR2 sequences are GTSNPN and SVGIG (reference sequence). The CDR3 loop is CAWSVPTVNSPLHF. In DNA form, the CDR3 reads TGTGCCTGGAGTGTACCGACAGTCAATTCACCCCTCCACTTT. Full variable domain (outside the CDR3, taken from reference TRBV30 and TRBJ1-6): SQTIHQWPATLVQPVGSPLSLECTVEGTSNPNLYWYRQAAGRGLQLLFYSVGIGQISSEVPQNLSASRPQDRQFILSSKKLLLSDSGFYLCAWSVPTVNSPLHFGNGTRLTVT.

CDR3 coding DNA: TGTGCCAGCAGCTTACAGGGCAATCAGCCCCAGCATTTT. This codes for CASSLQGNQPQHF. The chain has TRBV7-2 and TRBJ1-5; D not certain. Per germline, CDR1 SGHTA and CDR2 FQGNSA. V was cut by 2 bases and J by 2 bases, with 4 bases left in between. CDR3 length: 13 amino acids.

The chain links TRBV14 to TRBJ2-7; 10 nucleotides agree with TRBD1. Germline assignment: CDR1 SGHDN and CDR2 FVKESK. J lost 3 bases, V lost 3 bases, and 8 bases had no gene match. This CDR3 has 16 residues. Written as DNA, the CDR3 is TGTGCCAGCAGCCAGATTCCGGGACAGGGGAACTACGAGCAGTACTTC. It is translated as CASSQIPGQGNYEQYF.

CDR3 in amino acids: CASSLVRGADYGYTF. The DNA for the CDR3 is TGTGCCAGCAGCTTGGTACGGGGGGCGGACTATGGCTACACCTTC. The V and J genes are TRBV5-4 and TRBJ1-2, with D possibly matching TRBD1 (6 bases). The CDR3 is 15 residues long. The germline V gene encodes CDR1 SGHNT and CDR2 YYREEE (reference sequence). Deletions cut 0 bases from V and 3 bases from J, with 12 bases between.